This paragraph reports one TCR beta chain. Its specificity is not known. Treatment meaning: oral pan-JAK inhibitor, 5-10 mg twice daily. Peripheral blood and lesional scalp punch biopsies came from alopecia areata patients. Sorting of CD4+ and CD8+ T cells was performed on PBMCs. The data were taken from a study of CD8+ T cells in alopecia areata. The study, taken as a whole, reports: While tofacitinib was given, many expanded lesional clones persisted in scalp and blood.

Germline V gives CDR1 SGDLS, CDR2 YYNGEE. The V gene lost 4 bases and the J gene lost 2 bases, with 4 bases spanning the gap. This CDR3 has 11 amino acids. cDNA serving as the sequencing template came from extracted, reverse transcribed RNA. The repertoire was sequenced with immunoSEQ multiplex PCR; TCRdb's copy has only in-frame clones and lacks some. The repertoire holds approximately 45,000 clones, 55% to 75% seen once, with about 21% in the top ten. V and J are TRBV9 and TRBJ2-7; D is unresolved. This sequence was found in a human donor with alopecia areata. Sequenced here: CD8+ T cells sorted from blood, sampled at week 4, from a patient treated with tofacitinib. The DNA of the CDR3 is TGTGCCAGCAGCCTAACCTACGAGCAGTACTTC. It translates to CASSLTYEQYF. Variable domain in full (rest from reference TRBV9 and TRBJ2-7): DSGVTQTPKHLITATGQRVTLRCSPRSGDLSVYWYQQSLDQGLQFLIQYYNGEERAKGNILERFSAQQFPDLHSELNLSSLELGDSALYFCASSLTYEQYFGPGTRLTVT.